A single count supports the clone carrying this T cell receptor beta chain. This entry comes from a study of blood T cell repertoires in COVID-19. Study details: COVID-19 samples from acute and convalescent phases originated in the United States, Italy and Spain.

This CDR3 has 17 residues. Trimming removed 5 bases from V and 5 bases from J, with 25 bases in between. Germline-derived CDR1 and CDR2 are SGHVS and FQNEAQ. Only in-frame clones appear in the TCRdb table, and some are missing; sequencing was by immunoSEQ multiplex PCR. The profile shows over 100,000 clones, around 89% of them singletons. This rearrangement joins TRBV7-8 to TRBJ2-7; perhaps TRBD2 as D (7 bases). This receptor was obtained from a human donor in a cohort sampled during active COVID-19. The specimen sequenced was peripheral blood. The CDR3 loop reads CASSAFDSWGGPDEQYF. The CDR3 region has the DNA TGTGCCAGCAGCGCCTTCGACTCCTGGGGGGGGCCCGACGAGCAGTACTTC.